This paragraph reports one T cell receptor beta chain. The sample originates from a study of shared T cell receptors in the human thymus. This CDR3 comprises 17 residues. Germline V gene data show CDR1 as MDHEN and CDR2 as SYDVKM. The ends lost 4 bases at V and 2 bases at J; junction bases unmatched: 11. TCRdb keeps only in-frame clones here, not all; method: immunoSEQ multiplex PCR. The sample holds hundreds of thousands of clones, approximately 88% seen once. These sequences were also reported in another study, on human thymus T cells. That report adds: Across thymic and blood repertoires, the usage of V and J genes appeared to be biased. Highly overlapping thymic repertoires in unrelated individuals were reported by related research.

The source material was thymocytes. This clonotype originated in a boy in the first two years of life with a congenital heart defect. The chain has TRBV28 and TRBJ2-5, with TRBD2 matching 9 bases. The DNA of the CDR3 is TGTGCCAGCAGTTGGGTCCTAGCGGGGCCGCTTCAAGAGACCCAGTACTTC. As protein: CASSWVLAGPLQETQYF.